This is a list of T cell receptor beta chains from one sample in a study of beta chain features in type 1 diabetes. Clones were read by immunoSEQ multiplex PCR, and TCRdb kept only the in-frame ones, dropping some. The sample gives under 400,000 clones, over 10% of which show up once; approximately 0.01% is in the top ten. The material sequenced was naive CD4+ T cells from blood. Source of these receptors: a woman younger than 30 with type 1 diabetes. Each CDR3 is given with its conserved first and last residue. A D gene is named only where the DNA matches it firmly. Part of the rows lack a size; the others show once, few, many or a class for expanded clones.

TRBJ2-1	.	.	TRBV5-1	CASSLETSYNEQFF	TGCGCCAGCAGCTTGGAGACTTCCTACAATGAGCAGTTCTTC
TRBJ1-5	.	.	TRBV30	CAWSVQGASNQPQHF	TGTGCCTGGAGTGTACAAGGGGCTAGCAATCAGCCCCAGCATTTT
TRBJ2-6	.	.	TRBV5-4	CASSSGTPGANVLTF	TGTGCCAGCAGCTCCGGGACACCTGGGGCCAACGTCCTGACTTTC
TRBJ2-3	.	TRBD2	TRBV4-3	CASSQGDYDTQYF	TGCGCCAGCAGCCAAGGGGACTACGATACGCAGTATTTT
TRBJ2-2	.	TRBD1	TRBV9	CASSVADRANTGELFF	TGTGCCAGCAGCGTAGCGGACAGGGCGAACACCGGGGAGCTGTTTTTT
TRBJ2-5	few	.	TRBV5-6	CASSLGARGKGETQYF	TGTGCCAGCAGCTTGGGGGCCAGAGGGAAGGGCGAGACCCAGTACTTC
TRBJ2-1	.	.	TRBV5-1	CASSPSWEPSSYNEQFF	TGCGCCAGCAGCCCTTCTTGGGAGCCCAGCTCCTACAATGAGCAGTTCTTC
TRBJ2-1	few	TRBD2	TRBV28	CASSLSGTNEQFF	TGTGCCAGCAGCCTCAGCGGGACTAATGAGCAGTTCTTC
TRBJ2-1	.	.	TRBV2	CASSEAARGGWNEQFF	TGTGCCAGCAGTGAAGCTGCAAGGGGGGGCTGGAATGAGCAGTTCTTC
TRBJ1-5	.	.	TRBV27	CASRPKSYGANQPQHF	TGTGCCAGCAGGCCAAAAAGTTACGGAGCCAATCAGCCCCAGCATTTT
TRBJ2-5	.	.	TRBV10-2	CASSSAQERETQYF	TGCGCCAGCAGCTCGGCCCAGGAAAGGGAGACCCAGTACTTC
TRBJ2-3	few	.	TRBV29-1	CSVVQGGVSTDTQYF	TGCAGCGTTGTCCAGGGTGGTGTTAGCACAGATACGCAGTATTTT
TRBJ1-6	few	.	TRBV6-6	CASSYSPNSPLHF	TGTGCCAGCAGTTACTCCCCAAATTCACCCCTCCACTTT
TRBJ2-7	few	.	TRBV28	CASSLGGLSYEQYF	TGTGCCAGCAGTTTAGGGGGGTTATCATACGAGCAGTACTTC
TRBJ2-5	few	.	TRBV7-9	CASSLVGDSQETQYF	TGTGCCAGCAGCTTAGTGGGGGACTCTCAAGAGACCCAGTACTTC
TRBJ2-5	.	.	TRBV13	CASSFSAGRRETQYF	TGTGCCAGCAGCTTCTCTGCGGGGCGGAGGGAGACCCAGTACTTC
TRBJ1-2	.	.	TRBV7-9	CASSLGTTYGYTF	TGTGCCAGCAGCTTAGGGACTACCTATGGCTACACCTTC
TRBJ1-2	few	.	TRBV6-5	CASAPGTMGGYTF	TGTGCCAGCGCCCCGGGGACAATGGGGGGCTACACCTTC
TRBJ2-1	few	TRBD1	TRBV10-3	CAISESRGLDNEQFF	TGTGCCATCAGTGAGTCGAGGGGGCTCGACAATGAGCAGTTCTTC
TRBJ2-1	.	.	TRBV21-1	CASSSNEQFF	TGTGCCAGCAGCTCGAATGAGCAGTTCTTC
TRBJ2-2	.	.	TRBV28	CASSPASAGRNTGELFF	TGTGCCAGCAGTCCCGCTTCGGCGGGCAGAAACACCGGGGAGCTGTTTTTT
TRBJ2-1	few	TRBD2	TRBV4-3	CASSQGLAGGSDEQFF	TGCGCCAGCAGCCAAGGACTAGCGGGGGGTAGCGATGAGCAGTTCTTC
TRBJ1-6	few	.	TRBV7-9	CASGGSTTDSPLHF	TGTGCCAGCGGCGGGAGCACAACTGATTCACCCCTCCACTTT
TRBJ1-2	.	.	TRBV4-3	CASSQIPDSFYGYTF	TGCGCCAGCAGCCAAATTCCGGACAGTTTCTATGGCTACACCTTC
TRBJ1-1	few	.	TRBV18	CASSPEDRNTEAFF	TGTGCCAGCTCACCCGAGGACAGGAACACTGAAGCTTTCTTT
TRBJ2-3	.	.	TRBV29-1	CSVELRVDTQYF	TGCAGCGTTGAACTGAGGGTAGATACGCAGTATTTT
TRBJ2-5	.	TRBD2	TRBV7-9	CASSLWTSGQETQYF	TGTGCCAGCAGCTTATGGACTAGCGGACAAGAGACCCAGTACTTC
TRBJ2-3	.	.	TRBV27	CASSLRGIVTDTQYF	TGTGCCAGCAGTCTCAGGGGAATAGTTACAGATACGCAGTATTTT
TRBJ2-2	.	.	TRBV9	CASGRDTANTGELFF	TGTGCCAGCGGACGGGACACCGCGAACACCGGGGAGCTGTTTTTT
TRBJ2-7	.	.	TRBV4-1	CASSQDSQPYEQYF	TGCGCCAGCAGCCAAGATAGCCAGCCCTACGAGCAGTACTTC
TRBJ1-1	few	.	TRBV7-2	CASSLRTVNEAFF	TGTGCCAGCAGCTTGAGGACAGTGAATGAAGCTTTCTTT
TRBJ1-6	few	.	TRBV4-3	CASSPGLRPSPLHF	TGCGCCAGCAGCCCGGGACTGCGGCCGTCACCCCTCCACTTT
TRBJ1-5	.	.	TRBV4-2	CASSQDFRTVKNQPQHF	TGTGCCAGCAGCCAAGACTTCCGGACAGTCAAGAATCAGCCCCAGCATTTT